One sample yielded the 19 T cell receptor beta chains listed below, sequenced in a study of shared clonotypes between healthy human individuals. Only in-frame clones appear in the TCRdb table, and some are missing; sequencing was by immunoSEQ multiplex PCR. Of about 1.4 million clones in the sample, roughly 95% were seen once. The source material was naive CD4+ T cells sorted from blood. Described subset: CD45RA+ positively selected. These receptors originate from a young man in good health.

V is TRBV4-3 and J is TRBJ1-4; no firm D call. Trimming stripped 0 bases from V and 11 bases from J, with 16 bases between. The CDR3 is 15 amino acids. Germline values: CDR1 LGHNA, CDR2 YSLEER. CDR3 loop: CASSQDLGRLGKLFF. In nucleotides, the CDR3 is TGCGCCAGCAGCCAAGATTTAGGTCGGCTGGGGAAACTGTTTTTT.

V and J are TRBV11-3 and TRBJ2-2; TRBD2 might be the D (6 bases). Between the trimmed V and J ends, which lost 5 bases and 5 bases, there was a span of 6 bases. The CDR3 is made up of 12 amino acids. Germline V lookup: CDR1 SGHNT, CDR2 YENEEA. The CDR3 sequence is CASSAGTGELFF. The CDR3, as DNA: TGTGCCAGCAGCGCGGGAACCGGGGAGCTGTTTTTT.

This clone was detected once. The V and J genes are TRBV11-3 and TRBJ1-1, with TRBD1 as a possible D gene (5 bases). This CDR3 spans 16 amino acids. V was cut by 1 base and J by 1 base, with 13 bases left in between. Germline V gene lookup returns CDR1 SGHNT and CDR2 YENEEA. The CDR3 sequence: CASSLGGTTANTEAFF. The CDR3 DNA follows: TGTGCCAGCAGCTTAGGCGGGACGACAGCGAACACTGAAGCTTTCTTT.

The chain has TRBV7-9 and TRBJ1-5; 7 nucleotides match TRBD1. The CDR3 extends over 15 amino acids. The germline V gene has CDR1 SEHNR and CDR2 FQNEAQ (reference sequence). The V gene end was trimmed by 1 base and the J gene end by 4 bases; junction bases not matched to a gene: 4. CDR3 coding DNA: TGTGCCAGCAGCTTAGGAGGACAGGAGAATCAGCCCCAGCATTTT. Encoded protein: CASSLGGQENQPQHF.

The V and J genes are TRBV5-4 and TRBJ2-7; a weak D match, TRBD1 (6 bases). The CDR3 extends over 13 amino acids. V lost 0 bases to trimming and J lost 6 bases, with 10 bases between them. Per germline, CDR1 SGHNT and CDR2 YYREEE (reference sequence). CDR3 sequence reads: CASSLDRVAEQYF. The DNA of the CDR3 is TGTGCCAGCAGCTTGGACAGGGTTGCCGAGCAGTACTTC.

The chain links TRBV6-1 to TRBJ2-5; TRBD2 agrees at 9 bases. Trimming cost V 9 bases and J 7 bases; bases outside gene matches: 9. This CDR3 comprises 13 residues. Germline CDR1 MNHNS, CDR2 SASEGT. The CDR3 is CASQTSGYLTQYF. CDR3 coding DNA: TGTGCCAGTCAAACTAGCGGGTACTTGACCCAGTACTTC.

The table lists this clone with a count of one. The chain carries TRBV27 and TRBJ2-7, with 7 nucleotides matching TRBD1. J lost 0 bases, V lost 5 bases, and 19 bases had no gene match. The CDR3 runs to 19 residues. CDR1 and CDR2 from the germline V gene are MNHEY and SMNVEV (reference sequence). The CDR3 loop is CASSPLSVNRGQPSYEQYF. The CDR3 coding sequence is TGTGCCAGCAGTCCCCTCTCGGTTAACAGGGGCCAGCCCTCCTACGAGCAGTACTTC.

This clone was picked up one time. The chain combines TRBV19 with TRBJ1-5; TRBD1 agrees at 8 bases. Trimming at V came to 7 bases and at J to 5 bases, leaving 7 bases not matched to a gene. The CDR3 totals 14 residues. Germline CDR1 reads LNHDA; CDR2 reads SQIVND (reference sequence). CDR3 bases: TGTGCCAGTAAGGACAGGGTGGCGCATCAGCCCCAGCATTTT. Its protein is CASKDRVAHQPQHF.

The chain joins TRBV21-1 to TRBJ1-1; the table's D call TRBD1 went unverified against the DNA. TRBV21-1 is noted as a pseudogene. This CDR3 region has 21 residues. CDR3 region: CASSEDSGTGGFSKRNTEAFF. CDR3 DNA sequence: TGTGCCAGCAGCGAAGATTCCGGGACAGGGGGCTTCTCCAAGAGGAACACTGAAGCTTTCTTT.

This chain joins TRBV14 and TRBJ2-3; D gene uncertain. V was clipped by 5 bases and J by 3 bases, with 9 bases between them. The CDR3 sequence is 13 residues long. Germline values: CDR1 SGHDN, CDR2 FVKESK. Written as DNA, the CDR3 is TGTGCCAGCAGCATGAGTGGTACAGATACGCAGTATTTT. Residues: CASSMSGTDTQYF.

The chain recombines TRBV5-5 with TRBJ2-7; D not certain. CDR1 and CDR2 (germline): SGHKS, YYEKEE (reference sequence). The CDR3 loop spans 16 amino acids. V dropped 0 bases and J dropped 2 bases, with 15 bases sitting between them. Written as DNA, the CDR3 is TGTGCCAGCAGCTTGGGGGCAGCCAACACTCCCTACGAGCAGTACTTC. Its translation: CASSLGAANTPYEQYF.

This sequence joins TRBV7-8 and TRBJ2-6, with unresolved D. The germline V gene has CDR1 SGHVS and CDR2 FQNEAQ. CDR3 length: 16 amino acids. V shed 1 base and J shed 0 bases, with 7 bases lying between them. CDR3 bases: TGTGCCAGCAGCTTAGGCAGCTACTCTGGGGCCAACGTCCTGACTTTC. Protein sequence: CASSLGSYSGANVLTF.

The CDR3 here is CASSFVQGNAGRAEAFF. As DNA, the CDR3 is TGTGCCAGCAGTTTCGTACAGGGAAACGCGGGTAGGGCTGAAGCTTTCTTT. This sequence joins TRBV28 and TRBJ1-1, with D perhaps TRBD1 (6 bases). The length of the CDR3 is 17 residues. The V end lost 3 bases, the J end lost 6 bases, and 23 bases lay between the germline ends. The germline V gene has CDR1 MDHEN and CDR2 SYDVKM. The whole variable domain, filled in from reference TRBV28 and TRBJ1-1, reads DVKVTQSSRYLVKRTGEKVFLECVQDMDHENMFWYRQDPGLGLRLIYFSYDVKMKEKGDIPEGYSVSREKKERFSLILESASTNQTSMYLCASSFVQGNAGRAEAFFGQGTRLTVV.

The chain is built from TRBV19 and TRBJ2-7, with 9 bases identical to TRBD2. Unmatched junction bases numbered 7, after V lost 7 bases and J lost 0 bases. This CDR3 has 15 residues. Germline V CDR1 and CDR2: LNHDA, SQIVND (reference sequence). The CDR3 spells CASKLTSGFSYEQYF. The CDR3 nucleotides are TGTGCCAGTAAGTTGACTAGCGGATTCTCCTACGAGCAGTACTTC.

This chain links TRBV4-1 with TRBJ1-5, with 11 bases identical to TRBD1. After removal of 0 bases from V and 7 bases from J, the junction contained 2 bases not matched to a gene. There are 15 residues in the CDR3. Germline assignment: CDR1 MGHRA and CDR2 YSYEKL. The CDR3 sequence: CASSQEGQGGQPQHF. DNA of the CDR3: TGCGCCAGCAGCCAAGAGGGACAGGGGGGCCAGCCCCAGCATTTT.

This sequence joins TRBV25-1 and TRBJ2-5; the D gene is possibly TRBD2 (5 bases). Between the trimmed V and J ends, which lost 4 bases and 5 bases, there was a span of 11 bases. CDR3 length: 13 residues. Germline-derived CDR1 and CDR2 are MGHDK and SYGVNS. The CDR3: CASSARPGETQYF. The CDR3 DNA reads TGTGCCAGCAGTGCCAGACCGGGGGAGACCCAGTACTTC.

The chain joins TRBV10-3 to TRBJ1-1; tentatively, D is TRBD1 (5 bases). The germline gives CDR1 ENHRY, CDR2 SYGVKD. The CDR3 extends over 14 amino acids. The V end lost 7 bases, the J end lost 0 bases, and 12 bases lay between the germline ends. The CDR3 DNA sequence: TGTGCCATCACTAAAGGGGCCCTGAACACTGAAGCTTTCTTT. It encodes CAITKGALNTEAFF.

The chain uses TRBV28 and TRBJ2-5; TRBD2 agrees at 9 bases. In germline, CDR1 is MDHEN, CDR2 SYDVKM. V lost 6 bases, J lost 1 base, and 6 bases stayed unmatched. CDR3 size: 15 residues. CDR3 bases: TGTGCCAGCAGCTCAATTAGCGGGGGCCAAGAGACCCAGTACTTC. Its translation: CASSSISGGQETQYF.

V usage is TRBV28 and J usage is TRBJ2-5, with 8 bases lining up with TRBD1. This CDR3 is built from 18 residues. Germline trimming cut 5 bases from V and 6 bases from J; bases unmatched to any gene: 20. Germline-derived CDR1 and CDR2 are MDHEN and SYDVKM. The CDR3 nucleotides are TGTGCCAGCAGTCTCGATGGACAGGGTACGGGCTCCCGAAAGACCCAGTACTTC. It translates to CASSLDGQGTGSRKTQYF. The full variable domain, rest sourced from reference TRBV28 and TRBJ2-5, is DVKVTQSSRYLVKRTGEKVFLECVQDMDHENMFWYRQDPGLGLRLIYFSYDVKMKEKGDIPEGYSVSREKKERFSLILESASTNQTSMYLCASSLDGQGTGSRKTQYFGPGTRLLVL.